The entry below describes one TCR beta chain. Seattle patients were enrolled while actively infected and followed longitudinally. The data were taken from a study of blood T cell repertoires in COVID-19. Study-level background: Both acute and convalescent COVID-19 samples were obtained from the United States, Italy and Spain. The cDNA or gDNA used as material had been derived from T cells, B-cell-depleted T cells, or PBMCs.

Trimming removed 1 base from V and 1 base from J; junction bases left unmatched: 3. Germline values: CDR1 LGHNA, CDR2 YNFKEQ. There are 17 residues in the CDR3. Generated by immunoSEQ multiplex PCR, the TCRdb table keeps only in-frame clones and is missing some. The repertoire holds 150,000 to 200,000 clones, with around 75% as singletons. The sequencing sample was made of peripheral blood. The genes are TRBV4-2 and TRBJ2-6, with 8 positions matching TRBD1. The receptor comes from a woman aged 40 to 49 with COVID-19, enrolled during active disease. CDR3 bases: TGTGCCAGCAGCCAAGCCAGGGGGCGGTCTGGGGCCAACGTCCTGACTTTC. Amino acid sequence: CASSQARGRSGANVLTF.